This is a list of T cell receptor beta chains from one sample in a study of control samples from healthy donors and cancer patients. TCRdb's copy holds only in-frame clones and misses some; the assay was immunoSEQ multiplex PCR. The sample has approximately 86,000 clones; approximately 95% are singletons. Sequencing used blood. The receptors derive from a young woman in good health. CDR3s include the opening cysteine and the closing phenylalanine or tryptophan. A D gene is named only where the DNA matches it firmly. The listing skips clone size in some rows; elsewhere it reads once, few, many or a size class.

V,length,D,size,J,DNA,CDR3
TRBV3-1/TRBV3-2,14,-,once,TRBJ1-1,TGTGCCAGCAGCTACATCCCCACATCTACTGAAGCTTTCTTT,CASSYIPTSTEAFF
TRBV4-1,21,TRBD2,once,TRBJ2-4,TGCGCCAGCAGCCAAGTGGGGCTAGCGGGCGGTGGGCCATTAGCCAAAAACATTCAGTACTTC,CASSQVGLAGGGPLAKNIQYF
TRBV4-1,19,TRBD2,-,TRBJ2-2,TGCGCCAGCAGCCAAGAAATAGGGAAAAGCGGGGGGGTCTCCGGGGAGCTGTTTTTT,CASSQEIGKSGGVSGELFF
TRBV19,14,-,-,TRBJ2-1,TGTGCCAGTAGAACTGGACTCCCTTACAATGAGCAGTTCTTC,CASRTGLPYNEQFF
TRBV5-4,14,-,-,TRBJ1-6,TGTGCCAGCAGCCCGGTGAGGACAGATTCACCCCTCCACTTT,CASSPVRTDSPLHF
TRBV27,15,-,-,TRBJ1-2,TGTGCCAGCAGGCCTAGTTCGGGCAGCACCTATGGCTACACCTTC,CASRPSSGSTYGYTF
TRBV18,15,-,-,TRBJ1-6,TGTGCCAGCTCACCACAGGGGTCCTATAATTCACCCCTCCACTTT,CASSPQGSYNSPLHF
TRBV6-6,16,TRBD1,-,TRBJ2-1,TGTGCCAGCAGTTACCCCGGGACAGGTCATGGGAATGAGCAGTTCTTC,CASSYPGTGHGNEQFF
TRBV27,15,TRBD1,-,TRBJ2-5,TGTGCCAGCAGCGCCAGACCGGGACAGGTAGAGACCCAGTACTTC,CASSARPGQVETQYF
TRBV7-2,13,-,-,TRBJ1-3,TGTGCCAGCAGCTTAAAGGGGGGAGGCACCATATATTTT,CASSLKGGGTIYF
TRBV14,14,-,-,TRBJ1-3,TGTGCCAGCAGCCGAACACTTTCTGGAAACACCATATATTTT,CASSRTLSGNTIYF
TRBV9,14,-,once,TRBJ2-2,TGTGCCAGCAGCGTAGAATTTGGGGGCGGGCAGCTGTTTTTT,CASSVEFGGGQLFF
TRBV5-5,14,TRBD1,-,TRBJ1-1,TGTGCCAGCAGCTGGCCCGGGACAGCACCTGAAGCTTTCTTT,CASSWPGTAPEAFF
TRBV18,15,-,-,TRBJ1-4,TGTGCCAGCTCACCCCTGACAGCAACTAATGAAAAACTGTTTTTT,CASSPLTATNEKLFF
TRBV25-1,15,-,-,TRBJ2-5,TGTGCCAGCAGTACGGTGCTTATCAATCAAGAGACCCAGTACTTC,CASSTVLINQETQYF
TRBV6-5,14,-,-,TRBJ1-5,TGTGCCAGCCGAACAACCCCAGGCAATCAGCCCCAGCATTTT,CASRTTPGNQPQHF
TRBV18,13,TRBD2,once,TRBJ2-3,TGTGCCAGCTCTCAGTTGACTAGCGATATGCAGTATTTT,CASSQLTSDMQYF
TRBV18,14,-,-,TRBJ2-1,TGTGCCAGCTCGCCACCTACGCCGAATCATGAGCAGTTCTTC,CASSPPTPNHEQFF
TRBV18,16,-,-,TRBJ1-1,TGTGCCAGCTCACCTACGAAGGGGGGCTTGAACACTGAAGCTTTCTTT,CASSPTKGGLNTEAFF
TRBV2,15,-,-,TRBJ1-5,TGTGCCAGCTCTGCGGGGGGCGGGCGGAATCAGCCCCAGCATTTT,CASSAGGGRNQPQHF
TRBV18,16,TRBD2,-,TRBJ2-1,TGTGCCAGCTCACTGCTAGCGGGGAGCTCCTACAATGAGCAGTTCTTC,CASSLLAGSSYNEQFF
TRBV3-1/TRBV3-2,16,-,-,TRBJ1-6,TGTGCCAGCAGCCAAGACCCGAGGCAGGTAAACTCACCCCTCCACTTT,CASSQDPRQVNSPLHF
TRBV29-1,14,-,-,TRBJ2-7,TGCAGCGTTGAAGGGGAGGGACAGCCATACGAGCAGTACTTC,CSVEGEGQPYEQYF